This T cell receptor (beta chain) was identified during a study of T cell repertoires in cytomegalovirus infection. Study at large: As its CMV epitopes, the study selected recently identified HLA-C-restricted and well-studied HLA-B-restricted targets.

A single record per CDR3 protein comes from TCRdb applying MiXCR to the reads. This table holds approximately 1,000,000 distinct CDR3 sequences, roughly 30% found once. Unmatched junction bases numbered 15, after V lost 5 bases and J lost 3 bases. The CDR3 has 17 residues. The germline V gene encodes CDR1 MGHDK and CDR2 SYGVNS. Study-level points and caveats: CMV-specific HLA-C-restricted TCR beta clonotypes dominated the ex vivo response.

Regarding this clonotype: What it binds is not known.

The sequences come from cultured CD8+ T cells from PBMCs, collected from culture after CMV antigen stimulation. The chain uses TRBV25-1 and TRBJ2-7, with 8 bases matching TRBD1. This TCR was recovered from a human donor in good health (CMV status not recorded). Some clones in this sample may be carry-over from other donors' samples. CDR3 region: CASSPPRGSTGDYEQYF. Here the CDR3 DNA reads TGTGCCAGCAGTCCTCCGCGGGGATCGACAGGGGACTACGAGCAGTACTTC.